The 20 T cell receptor beta chains reported below all come from one sample, sequenced in a study of blood T cell repertoires in COVID-19. Sequencing was performed with immunoSEQ multiplex PCR; in TCRdb, only in-frame clones are kept and a portion is missing. The sample shows over 95,000 clones, 75% to 90% of them seen only once. The sequencing sample was made of peripheral blood. Receptor source: a human donor with acute or convalescent COVID-19. The donor label of this sample is uncertain.

This chain uses TRBV29-1 with TRBJ1-1; D remains ambiguous. Germline CDR1 SQVTM, CDR2 ANQGSEA. With 5 bases removed from V and 3 bases from J, the gap between germline ends came to 10 bases. The CDR3 is made up of 12 amino acids. The CDR3 region has the DNA TGCAGCGTTAGCCGGGAACACACTGAAGCTTTCTTT. Amino acids: CSVSREHTEAFF.

The V call is TRBV5-8, the J call TRBJ2-7, with D tentatively TRBD1 (6 bases). The V end was cut by 4 bases, the J end by 3 bases, with 17 bases between. This CDR3 has 15 amino acids. CDR1 and CDR2 (germline): SGHTS, YDEGEE. The CDR3: CASSPHRVNNYEQYF. The DNA of the CDR3 is TGTGCCAGCAGCCCCCACAGGGTTAACAACTACGAGCAGTACTTC.

The chain joins TRBV6-6 to TRBJ2-1, with a possible D match to TRBD1 (6 bases). With 5 bases removed from V and 5 bases from J, the gap between germline ends came to 13 bases. CDR1 MNHNY and CDR2 SVGAGI come from the germline V gene (reference sequence). The CDR3 length is 14 residues. CDR3: CASSKSSGDNEQFF. CDR3 nucleotide sequence: TGTGCCAGCAGTAAATCTTCAGGGGACAATGAGCAGTTCTTC.

The rearrangement uses TRBV5-4 and TRBJ1-3, with D tentatively TRBD1 (5 bases). The CDR3 has 14 amino acids. V lost 7 bases to trimming and J lost 4 bases, with 15 bases between them. Germline V CDR1 and CDR2: SGHNT, YYREEE (reference sequence). CDR3: CASGTGPQGNTIYF. CDR3 bases: TGTGCCAGCGGCACAGGTCCGCAGGGAAACACCATATATTTT.

The chain combines TRBV27 with TRBJ2-7; 8 nucleotides align to TRBD1. V dropped 9 bases and J dropped 5; count of bases not matched to a gene: 9. This CDR3 spans 13 amino acids. Germline assignment: CDR1 MNHEY and CDR2 SMNVEV (reference sequence). The CDR3 sequence is CASLGQGRHEQYF. As DNA, the CDR3 is TGTGCCAGTCTCGGACAGGGTAGACACGAGCAGTACTTC.

J is TRBJ2-5 and V is TRBV7-9; 9 nucleotides align to TRBD1. This CDR3 contains 15 residues. Trimming cost V 4 bases and J 4 bases; bases outside gene matches: 7. Germline V lookup: CDR1 SEHNR, CDR2 FQNEAQ (reference sequence). CDR3 bases: TGTGCCAGCAGCTCTACAGGGGGCAAACTAGAGACCCAGTACTTC. It encodes CASSSTGGKLETQYF.

This chain uses TRBV5-1 with TRBJ1-1, with TRBD1 as a possible D gene (6 bases). This CDR3 region has 15 residues. Trimming removed 0 bases from V and 5 bases from J, with 14 bases in between. Germline assignment: CDR1 SGHRS and CDR2 YFSETQ. The CDR3 loop reads CASSLVFRGSTEAFF. Here the CDR3 DNA reads TGCGCCAGCAGCTTGGTATTCAGGGGAAGTACTGAAGCTTTCTTT.

This chain joins TRBV7-2 and TRBJ2-2, with 7 bases fitting TRBD1. Germline assignment: CDR1 SGHTA and CDR2 FQGNSA. The CDR3 is made up of 15 amino acids. J was trimmed by 3 bases and V by 5 bases; bases with no gene match: 6. The DNA of the CDR3 is TGTGCCAGCAGCCCCGAGGGGGCATACACCGGGGAGCTGTTTTTT. This translates into CASSPEGAYTGELFF.

J is TRBJ1-5 and V is TRBV6-5, with D tentatively TRBD1 (5 bases). Germline-derived CDR1 and CDR2 are MNHEY and SVGAGI. The CDR3 has 13 residues. V lost 6 bases, J lost 1 base, and 7 bases lay in between. In DNA, the CDR3 is TGTGCCAGCAGGCCAGGGAGCAATCAGCCCCAGCATTTT. It yields the protein CASRPGSNQPQHF.

The chain joins TRBV19 to TRBJ1-5; the D is unclear. Germline CDR1 reads LNHDA; CDR2 reads SQIVND (reference sequence). The CDR3 runs 13 residues. Trimming cost V 5 bases and J 5 bases, with 10 bases left between them. CDR3 protein: CASSLQRDQPQHF. Here the CDR3 DNA reads TGTGCCAGTAGTCTACAGAGGGATCAGCCCCAGCATTTT.

This chain connects TRBV2 to TRBJ2-4, with TRBD2 matching 7 bases. CDR1 SNHLY and CDR2 FYNNEI come from the germline V gene. This CDR3 has 17 residues. Losses at the gene ends were 4 bases for V and 0 bases for J; bases not matched to a gene: 9. Here the CDR3 DNA reads TGTGCCAGCAGTGGAGGCCTAGCGGATATAGCCAAAAACATTCAGTACTTC. This sequence encodes CASSGGLADIAKNIQYF. Full variable domain (remainder filled in from reference TRBV2 and TRBJ2-4): EPEVTQTPSHQVTQMGQEVILRCVPISNHLYFYWYRQILGQKVEFLVSFYNNEISEKSEIFDDQFSVERPDGSNFTLKIRSTKLEDSAMYFCASSGGLADIAKNIQYFGAGTRLSVL.

On this clone itself: The junction departs from germline at one end; a sequencing error may be responsible. J is TRBJ1-5 and V is TRBV12-3 or TRBV12-4; 9 bases agree with TRBD1. The CDR3 runs to 12 residues. CDR3 in amino acids: CASSAGEGQGSF. CDR3 nucleotide sequence: TGTGCCAGCAGTGCTGGGGAGGGACAGGGAAGTTTT.

The chain is built from TRBV25-1 and TRBJ2-6, with a weak D call TRBD1 (5 bases). Germline V gene data show CDR1 as MGHDK and CDR2 as SYGVNS. The CDR3 covers 14 residues. The V end was cut by 4 bases, the J end by 2 bases, with 6 bases between. The CDR3 loop is CASSVGPGANVLTF. CDR3 bases: TGTGCCAGCAGTGTGGGGCCTGGGGCCAACGTCCTGACTTTC. Together with reference TRBV25-1 and TRBJ2-6, the CDR3 gives the full variable domain: EADIYQTPRYLVIGTGKKITLECSQTMGHDKMYWYQQDPGMELHLIHYSYGVNSTEKGDLSSESTVSRIRTEHFPLTLESARPSHTSQYLCASSVGPGANVLTFGAGSRLTVL.

The chain is built from TRBV19 and TRBJ1-1; D unclear. Germline CDR1 is LNHDA and CDR2 is SQIVND (reference sequence). The V gene lost 6 bases and the J gene lost 0 bases, with 2 bases spanning the gap. The length of the CDR3 is 11 residues. The CDR3 nucleotides read TGTGCCAGTAGCATGAACACTGAAGCTTTCTTT. Amino acids: CASSMNTEAFF. The full variable domain, rest sourced from reference TRBV19 and TRBJ1-1, is DGGITQSPKYLFRKEGQNVTLSCEQNLNHDAMYWYRQDPGQGLRLIYYSQIVNDFQKGDIAEGYSVSREKKESFPLTVTSAQKNPTAFYLCASSMNTEAFFGQGTRLTVV.

This clone has only one observation. V gene TRBV9 combines with J gene TRBJ2-7; 10 positions agree with TRBD2. CDR1 and CDR2 (germline): SGDLS, YYNGEE. This CDR3 region has 18 residues. The V gene end was trimmed by 0 bases and the J gene end by 2 bases; junction bases not matched to a gene: 11. The CDR3 sequence is CASSVGATSGTITYEQYF. Here the CDR3 DNA reads TGTGCCAGCAGCGTAGGTGCTACTAGCGGGACCATTACCTACGAGCAGTACTTC.

The rearrangement links TRBV9 to TRBJ2-3; 10 bases align to TRBD1. Trimming took 4 bases from V and 3 from J; bases not matched to a gene: 8. Germline V lookup: CDR1 SGDLS, CDR2 YYNGEE. The CDR3 runs to 16 residues. Here the CDR3 DNA reads TGTGCCAGCAGCTCCCGGACAGGGGGAGGTACAGATACGCAGTATTTT. Protein sequence: CASSSRTGGGTDTQYF.

The chain couples TRBV7-9 to TRBJ1-1, with 7 nucleotides matching TRBD1. CDR1 is SEHNR, CDR2 FQNEAQ, per germline (reference sequence). V lost 5 bases and J lost 7; bases outside the gene matches: 10. CDR3 length: 14 residues. The CDR3 loop is CASSRQGSTDEAFF. The CDR3 DNA reads TGTGCCAGCAGCCGACAGGGTTCCACTGATGAAGCTTTCTTT.

This clone was counted once. V usage is TRBV20-1 and J usage is TRBJ2-7; D gene ambiguous. This CDR3 spans 11 amino acids. Trimming removed 4 bases at V and 6 bases at J, with 10 bases between. Germline V gene lookup returns CDR1 DFQATT and CDR2 SNEGSKA (reference sequence). CDR3 DNA sequence: TGCAGTGCTAAACTCAATAGCGAGCAGTACTTC. As protein: CSAKLNSEQYF.

This clone has only one observation. This chain links TRBV19 with TRBJ1-5, with D unresolved. The CDR3 contains 14 residues. V was pared by 4 bases and J by 0 bases, with 7 bases between. Looked up from germline, CDR1 is LNHDA and CDR2 is SQIVND (reference sequence). CDR3 amino acids: CASSTTVSNQPQHF. In DNA, the CDR3 is TGTGCCAGTAGTACCACAGTTAGCAATCAGCCCCAGCATTTT.

V usage is TRBV29-1 and J usage is TRBJ2-3; TRBD1 agrees at 8 bases. With 4 bases clipped from V and 2 bases from J, the junction kept 2 bases outside the gene matches. The CDR3 covers 13 residues. Germline V lookup: CDR1 SQVTM, CDR2 ANQGSEA. Written as DNA, the CDR3 is TGCAGCGTTGGGACAGGGTCCACAGATACGCAGTATTTT. It translates to CSVGTGSTDTQYF.